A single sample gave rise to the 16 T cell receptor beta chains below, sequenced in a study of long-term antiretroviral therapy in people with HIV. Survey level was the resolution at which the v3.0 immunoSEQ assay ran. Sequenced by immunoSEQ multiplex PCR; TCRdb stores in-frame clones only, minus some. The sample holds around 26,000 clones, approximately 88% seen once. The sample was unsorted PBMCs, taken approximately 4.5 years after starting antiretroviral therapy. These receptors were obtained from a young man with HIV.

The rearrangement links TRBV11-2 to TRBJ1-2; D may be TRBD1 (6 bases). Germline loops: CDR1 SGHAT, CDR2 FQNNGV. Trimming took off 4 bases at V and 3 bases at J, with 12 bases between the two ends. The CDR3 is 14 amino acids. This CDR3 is CASSSPRGDYGYTF. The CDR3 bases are TGTGCCAGCAGCTCCCCAAGGGGGGACTATGGCTACACCTTC. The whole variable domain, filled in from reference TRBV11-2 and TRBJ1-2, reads EAGVAQSPRYKIIEKRQSVAFWCNPISGHATLYWYQQILGQGPKLLIQFQNNGVVDDSQLPKDRFSAERLKGVDSTLKIQPAKLEDSAVYLCASSSPRGDYGYTFGSGTRLTVV.

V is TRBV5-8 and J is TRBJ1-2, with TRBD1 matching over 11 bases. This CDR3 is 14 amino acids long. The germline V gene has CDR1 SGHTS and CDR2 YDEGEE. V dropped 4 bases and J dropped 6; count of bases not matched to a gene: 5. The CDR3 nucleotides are TGTGCCAGCAGCCCCGGACAGGGGGCAAATGGCTACACCTTC. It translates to CASSPGQGANGYTF.

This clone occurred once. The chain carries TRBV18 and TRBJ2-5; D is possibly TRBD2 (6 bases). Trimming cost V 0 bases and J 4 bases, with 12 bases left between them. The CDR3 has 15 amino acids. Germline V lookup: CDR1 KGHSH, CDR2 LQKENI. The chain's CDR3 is CASSPPVVAVETQYF. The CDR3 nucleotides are TGTGCCAGCTCACCACCGGTGGTAGCGGTAGAGACCCAGTACTTC.

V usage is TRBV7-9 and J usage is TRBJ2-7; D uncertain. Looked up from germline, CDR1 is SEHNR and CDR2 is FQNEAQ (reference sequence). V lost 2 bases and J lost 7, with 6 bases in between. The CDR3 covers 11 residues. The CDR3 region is CASSLLEEQYF. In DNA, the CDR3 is TGTGCCAGCAGCTTACTCGAGGAGCAGTACTTC.

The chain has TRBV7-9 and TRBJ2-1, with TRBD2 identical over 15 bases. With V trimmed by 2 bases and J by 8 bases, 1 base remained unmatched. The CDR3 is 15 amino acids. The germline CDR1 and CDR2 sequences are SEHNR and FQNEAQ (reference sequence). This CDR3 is CASSLRTSGRDEQFF. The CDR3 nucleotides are TGTGCCAGCAGCTTACGGACTAGCGGGAGGGATGAGCAGTTCTTC.

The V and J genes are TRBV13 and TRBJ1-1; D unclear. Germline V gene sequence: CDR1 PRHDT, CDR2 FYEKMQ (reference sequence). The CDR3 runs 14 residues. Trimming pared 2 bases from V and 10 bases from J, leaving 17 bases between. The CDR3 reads CASSLRKDLVSAFF. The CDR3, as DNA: TGTGCCAGCAGCTTAAGGAAGGACCTTGTGTCAGCTTTCTTT.

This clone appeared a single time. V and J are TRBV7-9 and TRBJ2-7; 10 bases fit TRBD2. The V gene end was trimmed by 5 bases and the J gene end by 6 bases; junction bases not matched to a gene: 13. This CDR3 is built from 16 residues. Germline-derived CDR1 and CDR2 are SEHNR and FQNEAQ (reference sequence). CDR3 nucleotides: TGTGCCAGCAGCCCCGTCCGGACTAGCGGACCCCTCGAGCAGTACTTC. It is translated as CASSPVRTSGPLEQYF.

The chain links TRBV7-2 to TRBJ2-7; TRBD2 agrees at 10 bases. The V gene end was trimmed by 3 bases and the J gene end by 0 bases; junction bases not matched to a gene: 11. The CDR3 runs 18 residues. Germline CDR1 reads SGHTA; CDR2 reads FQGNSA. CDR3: CASSFLAGVQDFSYEQYF. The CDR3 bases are TGTGCCAGCAGCTTCCTAGCGGGGGTTCAAGATTTCTCCTACGAGCAGTACTTC.

CDR3 sequence: CASMPLAGGSNEQFF. The CDR3 nucleotides are TGTGCCAGCATGCCCTTAGCGGGGGGTTCCAATGAGCAGTTCTTC. The gene calls are TRBV6-4 and TRBJ2-1, with TRBD2 matching 10 bases. The V gene's germline CDR1 is MRHNA and CDR2 SNTAGT. This CDR3 is 15 amino acids long. Trimming cost V 7 bases and J 6 bases; bases outside gene matches: 9.

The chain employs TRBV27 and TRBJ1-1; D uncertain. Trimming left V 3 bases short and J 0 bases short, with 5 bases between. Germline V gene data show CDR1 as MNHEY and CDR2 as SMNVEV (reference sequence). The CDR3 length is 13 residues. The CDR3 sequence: CASSFQMNTEAFF. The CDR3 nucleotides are TGTGCCAGCAGTTTTCAGATGAACACTGAAGCTTTCTTT.

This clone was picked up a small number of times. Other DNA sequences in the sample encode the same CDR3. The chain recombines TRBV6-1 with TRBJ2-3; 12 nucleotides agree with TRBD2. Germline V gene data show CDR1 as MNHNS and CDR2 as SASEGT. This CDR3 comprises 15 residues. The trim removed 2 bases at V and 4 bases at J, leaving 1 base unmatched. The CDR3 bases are TGTGCCAGCAGTGAACTAGCGGGGGGGCCAGATACGCAGTATTTT. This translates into CASSELAGGPDTQYF.

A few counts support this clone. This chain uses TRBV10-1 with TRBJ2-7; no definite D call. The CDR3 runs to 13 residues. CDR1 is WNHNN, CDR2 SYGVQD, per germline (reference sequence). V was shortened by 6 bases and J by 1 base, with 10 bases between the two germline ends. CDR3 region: CASSPGRSYEQYF. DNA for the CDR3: TGCGCCAGCAGCCCCGGCAGGTCCTACGAGCAGTACTTC.

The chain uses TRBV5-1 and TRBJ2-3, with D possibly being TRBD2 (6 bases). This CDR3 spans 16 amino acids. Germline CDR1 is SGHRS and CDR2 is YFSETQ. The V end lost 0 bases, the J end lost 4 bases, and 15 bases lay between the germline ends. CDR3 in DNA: TGCGCCAGCAGCTTGGCCGGGCAGGGAGGCGCAGATACGCAGTATTTT. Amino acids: CASSLAGQGGADTQYF.

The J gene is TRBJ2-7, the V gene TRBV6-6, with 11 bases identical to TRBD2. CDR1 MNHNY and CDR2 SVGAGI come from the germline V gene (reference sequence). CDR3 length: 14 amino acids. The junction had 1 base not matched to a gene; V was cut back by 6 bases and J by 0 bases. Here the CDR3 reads CASRGTSGSYEQYF. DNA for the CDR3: TGTGCCAGCAGAGGGACTAGCGGCTCCTACGAGCAGTACTTC.

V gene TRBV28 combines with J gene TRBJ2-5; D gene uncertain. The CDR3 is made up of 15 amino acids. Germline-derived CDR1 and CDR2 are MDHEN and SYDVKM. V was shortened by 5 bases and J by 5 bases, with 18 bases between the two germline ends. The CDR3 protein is CASSGVVGFGETQYF. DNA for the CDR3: TGTGCCAGCAGTGGGGTTGTAGGGTTTGGGGAGACCCAGTACTTC.

Here the CDR3 DNA reads TGTGCCAGCAGCTTGACTAGCGGCCAGCAAGAGACCCAGTACTTC. Translation: CASSLTSGQQETQYF. The chain is built from TRBV7-2 and TRBJ2-5, with 9 bases fitting TRBD2. Per the germline V gene, CDR1 is SGHTA and CDR2 is FQGNSA. V trimming: 3 bases; J trimming: 2 bases; junction bases outside the gene matches: 4. This CDR3 is built from 15 residues.